The TCR beta chain described here comes from a study of cytomegalovirus exposure and HLA in healthy donors. Background on the study: The approximately 670 first-cohort repertoires and the 95 to 150 validation repertoires shared the same platform, a later analysis reported.

The ends were cut back, 6 bases at V and 6 bases at J, with 11 bases in the middle. The CDR3 has 13 amino acids. The V gene's germline CDR1 is LGHNA and CDR2 YSLEER. The study's findings and limits: The authors enumerated over 150 TCR beta chains as linked to cytomegalovirus.

Profiled with immunoSEQ multiplex PCR; TCRdb holds only in-frame clones, not every one. Among 55,000 to 70,000 clones listed, 90% to 95% were seen once. This clone occurred once. Its antigen is unidentified. The sequenced sample consisted of PBMCs. The TCR originated in a man younger than 30 in good health and CMV-seronegative. The chain couples TRBV4-3 to TRBJ2-2, with TRBD2 as a possible D gene (5 bases). CDR3 nucleotides: TGCGCCAGCAGACTTCAAGCGGCCGGGGAGCTGTTTTTT. Translating it yields CASRLQAAGELFF.